This T cell receptor (beta chain) was profiled in a study of T cells after yellow fever vaccination. Germline V gene sequence: CDR1 SQVTM, CDR2 ANQGSEA. The CDR3 contains 10 residues. V dropped 7 bases and J dropped 3 bases, with 6 bases sitting between them. Template switching with 5'RACE generated the TCR cDNA and added a universal primer site and UMIs. TCRdb reprocessed the 5' RACE reads via MiXCR and lists one record per CDR3 protein. The data contain about 330,000 distinct CDR3 sequences, around 7% of them singletons. V is TRBV29-1 and J is TRBJ1-1; no clear D. Material: PBMCs, obtained about 49 days after the first yellow fever vaccination. This clonotype was sampled from a man younger than 35 who received the YFV17D yellow fever vaccine. In DNA form, the CDR3 reads TGCAGCGCGATACACACTGAAGCTTTCTTT. Translating it yields CSAIHTEAFF.